The 10 T cell receptor beta chains below all came from one sample that was sequenced in a study of T cell repertoires in aging, cancer and after chemotherapy. The template was genomic DNA from peripheral blood, not RNA. TRB rearrangements spanning V, D and J were amplified using mixed TRB-A/B primers. From the multiplex PCR reads, TCRdb called clonotypes with MiXCR, one entry per CDR3 protein. The profile shows 8,000 or so distinct CDR3 sequences, less than 35% of them singletons. Source material: blood. The source of these receptors is a human donor in good health.

By proportion, this clonotype is medium-sized. The rearrangement joins TRBV19 to TRBJ2-3; unclear D gene. V was trimmed by 6 bases and J by 1 base, leaving 17 bases between them. Germline V gene data show CDR1 as LNHDA and CDR2 as SQIVND (reference sequence). The CDR3 is 16 amino acids. CDR3 nucleotides: TGTGCCAGTAGCCCCGTTAGACGAGGCGGCACAGATACGCAGTATTTT. It is translated as CASSPVRRGGTDTQYF.

By proportion, this clonotype is medium-sized. CDR3 in DNA: TGTGCCAGCAGTTGGACTAGCGGGGCCTACAATGAGCAGTTCTTC. Translation: CASSWTSGAYNEQFF. The V call is TRBV12-3 or TRBV12-4, the J call TRBJ2-1, with TRBD2 matching 12 bases. The CDR3 sequence is 15 residues long. Trimming cost V 4 bases and J 2 bases; bases outside gene matches: 0.

This clonotype was detected only a few times. The rearrangement joins TRBV5-5 to TRBJ2-5; D may be TRBD1 (5 bases). The germline CDR1 and CDR2 sequences are SGHKS and YYEKEE (reference sequence). This CDR3 contains 13 residues. V was shortened by 0 bases and J by 5 bases, with 8 bases between the two germline ends. The CDR3 nucleotides read TGTGCCAGCAGCTTGGCAGGGTGGGAGACCCAGTACTTC. This gives the protein CASSLAGWETQYF.

In its sample, this clonotype was seen a few times. This sequence joins TRBV6-2 or TRBV6-3 and TRBJ2-7; no clear D gene. Germline-derived CDR1 and CDR2 are MNHEY and SVGEGT. V gave up 6 bases and J gave up 4 bases, with 7 bases separating them. This CDR3 contains 11 residues. CDR3 loop: CASSLYYEQYF. The CDR3 region has the DNA TGTGCCAGCAGCCTCTATTACGAGCAGTACTTC.

The chain uses TRBV12-3 or TRBV12-4 and TRBJ2-2; 9 positions match TRBD1. The J segment lost 11 bases and the V segment lost 6 bases, leaving 13 bases of the junction unmatched. The CDR3 is made up of 15 amino acids. The CDR3: CASSRGDRVTVELFF. CDR3 bases: TGTGCCAGCAGCCGAGGGGACAGGGTGACCGTCGAGCTGTTTTTT.

The rearrangement uses TRBV10-3 and TRBJ1-1; 7 positions match TRBD1. The CDR3 sequence is 11 residues long. Losses at the gene ends were 10 bases for V and 3 bases for J; bases not matched to a gene: 2. Germline lookup yields CDR1 ENHRY and CDR2 SYGVKD. In DNA, the CDR3 is TGTGCCACAGGGGGGGACACTGAAGCTTTCTTT. This encodes CATGGDTEAFF.

The chain couples TRBV6-5 to TRBJ2-6, with a possible D match to TRBD2 (6 bases). V was shortened by 2 bases and J by 0 bases, with 8 bases between the two germline ends. The germline gives CDR1 MNHEY, CDR2 SVGAGI. This CDR3 region has 16 residues. CDR3 loop: CASSYRRDSGANVLTF. DNA of the CDR3: TGTGCCAGCAGTTACAGGCGGGACTCTGGGGCCAACGTCCTGACTTTC.

Of note for this clonotype: Possible read error: a much larger clone is one base away. The chain recombines TRBV15 with TRBJ2-2; 7 nucleotides line up with TRBD1. The germline CDR1 and CDR2 sequences are LNHNV and YYDKDF (reference sequence). The CDR3 has 13 residues. The CDR3 sequence: CAILDRRAGEQFF. CDR3 sequence (DNA): TGTGCCATCTTGGACAGGCGCGCCGGGGAGCAGTTTTTT.

The chain couples TRBV18 to TRBJ2-7, with TRBD2 matching over 13 bases. V shed 8 bases and J 2 bases; nucleotides not matched to a gene: 15. This CDR3 comprises 18 residues. Germline V gene sequence: CDR1 KGHSH, CDR2 LQKENI. In nucleotides, the CDR3 is TGTGCCAGCAGCCAGGAACTAGCGGGGGGGCCACAAACCTACGAGCAGTACTTC. This gives the protein CASSQELAGGPQTYEQYF.

The rearrangement uses TRBV4-3 and TRBJ1-3; the D gene is possibly TRBD1 (5 bases). Germline CDR1 is LGHNA and CDR2 is YSLEER. Trimming pared 1 base from V and 7 bases from J, leaving 11 bases between. The CDR3 runs 14 residues. In DNA, the CDR3 is TGCGCCAGCAGCCAAGTGGCTTGGGGGAACACCATATATTTT. The encoded protein is CASSQVAWGNTIYF.